The 30 T cell receptor beta chains given below trace back to one sample, sequenced in a study of T cells expressing NK-cell markers. TCRdb re-called the 5' RACE reads and gives one entry per CDR3 protein, without DNA. Recorded here are under 35,000 distinct CDR3 sequences; the top ten clones represent about 60%. The specimen was blood T cells: a sorted CD56 or NKG2C T cell subset, CD4+ or CD8+ T cells, or bulk PBMC T cells (not recorded which). All receptors come from a woman between 18 and 75 years old in good health.

This sequence joins TRBV7-6 and TRBJ2-3. The CDR3 covers 16 residues. From germline, CDR1 is SGHVS and CDR2 FNYEAQ. CDR3 sequence reads: CASSSLGLTGTDTQYF.

The J gene is TRBJ1-2, the V gene TRBV29-1; the D call from TCRdb, TRBD1, cannot be confirmed without DNA. The CDR3 loop spans 11 amino acids. Germline CDR1 SQVTM, CDR2 ANQGSEA. Here the CDR3 reads CSVGADYGYTF.

This chain joins TRBV13 and TRBJ2-1; lacking DNA, the TRBD2 call made by TCRdb goes unchecked. Germline CDR1 PRHDT, CDR2 FYEKMQ (reference sequence). The CDR3 is 15 residues long. CDR3 in amino acids: CASSPRTSGSNEQFF.

The chain couples TRBV9 to TRBJ2-1; checking the TCRdb D call of TRBD1 is not possible without DNA. Germline values: CDR1 SGDLS, CDR2 YYNGEE. This CDR3 region has 15 residues. This CDR3 reads CASSPRGGGMNEQFF.

The rearrangement uses TRBV13 and TRBJ2-1; TCRdb lists TRBD2, though no DNA is available to test this call. Germline CDR1 PRHDT, CDR2 FYEKMQ (reference sequence). This CDR3 spans 16 amino acids. The CDR3 is CASSSSPIAGSNEQFF.

V is TRBV20-1 and J is TRBJ2-3; TCRdb's D call of TRBD1 is untestable without DNA. The CDR3 covers 12 residues. The germline CDR1 and CDR2 sequences are DFQATT and SNEGSKA (reference sequence). This CDR3 is CSASSRADTQYF.

The rearrangement links TRBV5-1 to TRBJ2-7; TCRdb's D call, TRBD1, is unchecked because there is no DNA. The germline V gene has CDR1 SGHRS and CDR2 YFSETQ. This CDR3 is 15 amino acids long. CDR3 region: CASSPTGTGAYEQYF.

V and J are TRBV29-1 and TRBJ1-1; as DNA is missing, the TRBD1 call by TCRdb cannot be tested. The CDR3 runs 14 residues. Germline V gene data show CDR1 as SQVTM and CDR2 as ANQGSEA. CDR3: CSVTQQGFGTEAFF.

The V gene is TRBV7-9, the J gene TRBJ2-3; absent DNA, TCRdb's TRBD2 call cannot be checked. This CDR3 spans 13 amino acids. Germline values: CDR1 SEHNR, CDR2 FQNEAQ (reference sequence). CDR3 sequence reads: CASRGSSTDTQYF. The variable domain in full, completed from reference TRBV7-9 and TRBJ2-3, reads DTGVSQNPRHKITKRGQNVTFRCDPISEHNRLYWYRQTLGQGPEFLTYFQNEAQLEKSRLLSDRFSAERPKGSFSTLEIQRTEQGDSAMYLCASRGSSTDTQYFGPGTRLTVL.

The rearrangement links TRBV11-1 to TRBJ2-5; without DNA, the TCRdb call of TRBD1 cannot be checked. There are 18 residues in the CDR3. Germline values: CDR1 SGHAT, CDR2 FQDESV (reference sequence). The CDR3 here is CASSHSGGDRGLQETQYF.

The chain carries TRBV6-1 and TRBJ1-2; lacking DNA, the TRBD1 call made by TCRdb goes unchecked. CDR1 is MNHNS, CDR2 SASEGT, per germline. The CDR3 loop spans 14 amino acids. The CDR3 spells CASSPDRAGGGYTF.

Measured by frequency, this clonotype is medium-sized (0.01 to 0.1%). V is TRBV5-5 and J is TRBJ2-1; the D gene TCRdb calls, TRBD1, cannot be checked with no DNA. Germline values: CDR1 SGHKS, CDR2 YYEKEE (reference sequence). The CDR3 loop spans 15 amino acids. The chain's CDR3 is CASSYTGLGYNEQFF.

The J gene is TRBJ2-3, the V gene TRBV29-1; absent DNA, TCRdb's TRBD1 call cannot be checked. This CDR3 comprises 12 residues. Germline loops: CDR1 SQVTM, CDR2 ANQGSEA. CDR3 residues: CSVEIQGVTQYF.

This rearrangement joins TRBV7-7 to TRBJ2-7; TCRdb proposes TRBD1, but this gene call is untestable without DNA. Germline values: CDR1 SSHAT, CDR2 FNYEAQ (reference sequence). This CDR3 region has 13 residues. The CDR3: CASSAGPGYEQYF.

The gene calls are TRBV3-1 and TRBJ2-7. The CDR3 sequence is 15 residues long. Germline loops: CDR1 LGHDT, CDR2 YNNKEL (reference sequence). Here the CDR3 reads CASSPKSQGSYEQYF.

The chain couples TRBV9 to TRBJ2-6. The germline V gene has CDR1 SGDLS and CDR2 YYNGEE. The CDR3 extends over 16 amino acids. The CDR3 reads CASSVIAISGANVLTF.

This CDR3 is CASSLGQGPGSGANVLTF. The rearrangement joins TRBV5-1 to TRBJ2-6; lacking DNA, the TRBD1 call made by TCRdb goes unchecked. CDR1 and CDR2 (germline): SGHRS, YFSETQ. This CDR3 spans 18 amino acids.

V is TRBV6-4 and J is TRBJ2-3; there is no DNA to check the TCRdb D call of TRBD1. Germline CDR1 is MRHNA and CDR2 is SNTAGT. The CDR3 sequence is 17 residues long. CDR3 in amino acids: CASSDSPGGKGTDTQYF.

The J gene is TRBJ2-3, the V gene TRBV12-3 or TRBV12-4; the D gene TCRdb calls, TRBD1, cannot be checked with no DNA. The CDR3 is made up of 13 amino acids. The CDR3 sequence is CASSWGQEDTQYF.

The chain's CDR3 is CASSQIGGVSYEQYF. The J gene is TRBJ2-7, the V gene TRBV4-1; TCRdb gives TRBD2 as the D gene, but with no DNA this cannot be confirmed. There are 15 residues in the CDR3. The germline V gene has CDR1 MGHRA and CDR2 YSYEKL.

The chain is built from TRBV5-1 and TRBJ1-3. In germline, CDR1 is SGHRS, CDR2 YFSETQ. The CDR3 is 15 residues long. The CDR3 region is CASSRLGQDGNTIYF.

This chain uses TRBV7-6 with TRBJ2-5; TCRdb proposes TRBD1, but this gene call is untestable without DNA. This CDR3 spans 16 amino acids. Per germline, CDR1 SGHVS and CDR2 FNYEAQ. The CDR3 here is CASSAPAGQGRETQYF.

J is TRBJ2-1 and V is TRBV28. CDR1 and CDR2 (germline): MDHEN, SYDVKM. CDR3 length equals 11 residues. CDR3 sequence: CASRLSDEQFF.

The genes are TRBV6-4 and TRBJ2-7; TCRdb's D call of TRBD2 is untestable without DNA. CDR1 is MRHNA and CDR2 is SNTAGT in the germline V gene. The CDR3 has 14 amino acids. The CDR3 spells CASRGLAGVLEQYF.

The V gene is TRBV20-1, the J gene TRBJ2-1; TCRdb names TRBD1, which stays unverified in the absence of DNA. In germline, CDR1 is DFQATT, CDR2 SNEGSKA (reference sequence). The CDR3 spans 16 residues. CDR3 loop: CSARSSGRGDYNEQFF.

V usage is TRBV27 and J usage is TRBJ2-7; TCRdb's D call of TRBD2 is untestable without DNA. In germline, CDR1 is MNHEY, CDR2 SMNVEV (reference sequence). The CDR3 loop spans 12 amino acids. Here the CDR3 reads CASSPGLYEQYF.

The genes are TRBV12-3 or TRBV12-4 and TRBJ1-4; TCRdb lists TRBD1, though no DNA is available to test this call. The CDR3 is 12 residues long. The CDR3 region is CASRRGSEKLFF.

The chain is built from TRBV20-1 and TRBJ2-5; TCRdb returns TRBD2, unconfirmable since there is no DNA. Germline V gene sequence: CDR1 DFQATT, CDR2 SNEGSKA (reference sequence). The CDR3 has 16 residues. CDR3 residues: CSVKIMTSRIQETQYF.

The V call is TRBV7-6, the J call TRBJ2-7. The V gene's germline CDR1 is SGHVS and CDR2 FNYEAQ. The CDR3 consists of 13 residues. The CDR3 is CASSLGETYEQYF.

V gene TRBV6-4 combines with J gene TRBJ2-1; TCRdb's D gene call, TRBD2, goes unchecked for lack of DNA. The CDR3 length is 17 residues. CDR1 MRHNA and CDR2 SNTAGT come from the germline V gene. The CDR3 loop reads CASSDPVEASGRNEQFF.